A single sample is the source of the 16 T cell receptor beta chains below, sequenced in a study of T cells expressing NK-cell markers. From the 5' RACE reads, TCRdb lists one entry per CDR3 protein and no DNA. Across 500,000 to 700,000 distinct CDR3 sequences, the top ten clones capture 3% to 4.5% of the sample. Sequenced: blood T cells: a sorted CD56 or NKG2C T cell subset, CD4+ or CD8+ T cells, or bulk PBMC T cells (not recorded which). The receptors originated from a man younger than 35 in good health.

This CDR3 is CASRSLGEQYF. J is TRBJ2-7 and V is TRBV12-3 or TRBV12-4. The CDR3 loop spans 11 amino acids.

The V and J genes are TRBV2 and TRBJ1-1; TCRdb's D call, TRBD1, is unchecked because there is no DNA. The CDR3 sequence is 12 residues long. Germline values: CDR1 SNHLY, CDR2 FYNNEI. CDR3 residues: CASVEMTGRAFF.

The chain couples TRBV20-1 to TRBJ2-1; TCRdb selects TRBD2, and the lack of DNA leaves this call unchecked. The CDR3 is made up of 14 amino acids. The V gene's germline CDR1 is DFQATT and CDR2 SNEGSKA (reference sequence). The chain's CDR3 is CSVPTSGRAGEQFF.

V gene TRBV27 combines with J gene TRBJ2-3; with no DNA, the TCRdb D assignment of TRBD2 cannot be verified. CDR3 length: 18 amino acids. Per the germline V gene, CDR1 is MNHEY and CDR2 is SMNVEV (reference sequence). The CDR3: CASSLFVRVAGETDTQYF.

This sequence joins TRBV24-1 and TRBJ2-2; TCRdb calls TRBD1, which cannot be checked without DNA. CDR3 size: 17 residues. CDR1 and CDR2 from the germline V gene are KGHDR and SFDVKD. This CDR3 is CATSDRSGTGGTGELFF.

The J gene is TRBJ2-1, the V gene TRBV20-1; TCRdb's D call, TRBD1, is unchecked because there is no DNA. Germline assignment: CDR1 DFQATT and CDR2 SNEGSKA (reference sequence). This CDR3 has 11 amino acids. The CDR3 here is CSASPGREQFF.

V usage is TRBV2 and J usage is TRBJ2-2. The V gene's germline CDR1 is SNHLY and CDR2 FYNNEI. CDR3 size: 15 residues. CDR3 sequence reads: CASSEALRQAGELFF. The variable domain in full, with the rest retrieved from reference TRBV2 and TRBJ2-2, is EPEVTQTPSHQVTQMGQEVILRCVPISNHLYFYWYRQILGQKVEFLVSFYNNEISEKSEIFDDQFSVERPDGSNFTLKIRSTKLEDSAMYFCASSEALRQAGELFFGEGSRLTVL.

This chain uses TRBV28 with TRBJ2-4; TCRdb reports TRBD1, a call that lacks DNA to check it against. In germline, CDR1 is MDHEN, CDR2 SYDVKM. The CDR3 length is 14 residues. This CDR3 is CASSLARGSNIQYF.

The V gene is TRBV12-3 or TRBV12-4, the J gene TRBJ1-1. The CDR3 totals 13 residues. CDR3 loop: CASNTGSPYEAFF.

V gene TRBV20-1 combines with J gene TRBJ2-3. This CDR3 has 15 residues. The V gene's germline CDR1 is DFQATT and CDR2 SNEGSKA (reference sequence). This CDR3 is CSARDYRVDTDTQYF.

The CDR3: CASNRRGGETQYF. The chain has TRBV28 and TRBJ2-5; as DNA is missing, the TRBD1 call by TCRdb cannot be tested. CDR1 MDHEN and CDR2 SYDVKM come from the germline V gene. The CDR3 sequence is 13 residues long.

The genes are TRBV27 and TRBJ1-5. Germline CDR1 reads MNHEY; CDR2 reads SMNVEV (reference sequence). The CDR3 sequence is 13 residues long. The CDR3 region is CASSLGSLQPQHF.

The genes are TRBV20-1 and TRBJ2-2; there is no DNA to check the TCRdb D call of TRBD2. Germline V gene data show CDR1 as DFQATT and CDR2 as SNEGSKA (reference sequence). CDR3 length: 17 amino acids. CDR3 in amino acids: CSARALRLAGDTGELFF.

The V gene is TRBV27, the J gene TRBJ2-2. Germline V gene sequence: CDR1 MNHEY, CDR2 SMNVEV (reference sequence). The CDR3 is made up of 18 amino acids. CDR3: CASSFLTGRFRNTGELFF.

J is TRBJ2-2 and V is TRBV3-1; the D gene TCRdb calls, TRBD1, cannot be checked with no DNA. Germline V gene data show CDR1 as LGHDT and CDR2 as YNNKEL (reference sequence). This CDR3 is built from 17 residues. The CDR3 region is CASSHGAWGQLTGELFF.

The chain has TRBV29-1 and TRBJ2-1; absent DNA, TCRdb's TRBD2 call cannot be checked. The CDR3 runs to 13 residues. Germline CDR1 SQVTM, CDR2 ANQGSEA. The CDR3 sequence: CSAGLAGGGEQFF.